This T cell receptor beta chain was identified during a study of cytomegalovirus exposure and HLA in healthy donors. Germline loops: CDR1 MDHEN, CDR2 SYDVKM. The ends were cut back, 0 bases at V and 2 bases at J, with 5 bases in the middle. The CDR3 has 14 amino acids. Method: immunoSEQ multiplex PCR; TCRdb's copy keeps in-frame clones and lacks some. The sample yields tens of thousands of clones, roughly 95% seen once. As for this clone: Its antigen is not known.

Findings and caveats of the study: About 150 TCR beta chains were listed as cytomegalovirus-associated. According to a subsequent analysis, TCR clusters identified in the first cohort showed a tendency to co-occur across the approximately 120 validation repertoires.

The validation cohort, a group of some 120 subjects, included the donors and was separate from the approximately 680-subject first cohort. This TCR was recovered from a young woman in good health and CMV-seropositive. The sequenced sample consisted of PBMCs. The chain employs TRBV28 and TRBJ1-5; D gene uncertain. This CDR3 reads CASSLWAGNQPQHF. The CDR3 nucleotides are TGTGCCAGCAGTTTATGGGCTGGCAATCAGCCCCAGCATTTT.